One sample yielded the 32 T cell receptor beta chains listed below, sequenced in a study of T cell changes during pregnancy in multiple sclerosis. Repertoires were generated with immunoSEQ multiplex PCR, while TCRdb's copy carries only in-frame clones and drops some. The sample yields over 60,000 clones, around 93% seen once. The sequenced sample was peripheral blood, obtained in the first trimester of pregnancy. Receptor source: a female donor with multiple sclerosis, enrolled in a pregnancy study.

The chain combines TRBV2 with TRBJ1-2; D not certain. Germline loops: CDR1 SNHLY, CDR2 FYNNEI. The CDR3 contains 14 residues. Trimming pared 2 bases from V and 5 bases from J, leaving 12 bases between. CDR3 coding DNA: TGTGCCAGCAGTGAAAGAAGCCCCGGGTATGGCTACACCTTC. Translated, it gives CASSERSPGYGYTF.

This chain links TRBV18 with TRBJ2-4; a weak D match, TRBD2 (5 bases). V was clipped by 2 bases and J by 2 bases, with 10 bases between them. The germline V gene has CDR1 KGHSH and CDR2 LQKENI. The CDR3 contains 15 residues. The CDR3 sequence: CASSPNGVTKNIQYF. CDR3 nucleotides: TGTGCCAGCTCACCAAACGGGGTAACCAAAAACATTCAGTACTTC.

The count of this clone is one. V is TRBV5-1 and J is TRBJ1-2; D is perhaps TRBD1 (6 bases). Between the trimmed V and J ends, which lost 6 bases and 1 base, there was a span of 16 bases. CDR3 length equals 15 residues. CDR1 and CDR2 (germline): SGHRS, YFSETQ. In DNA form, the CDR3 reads TGCGCCAGCACCACTTACGGGGGGCTTAACTATGGCTACACCTTC. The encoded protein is CASTTYGGLNYGYTF.

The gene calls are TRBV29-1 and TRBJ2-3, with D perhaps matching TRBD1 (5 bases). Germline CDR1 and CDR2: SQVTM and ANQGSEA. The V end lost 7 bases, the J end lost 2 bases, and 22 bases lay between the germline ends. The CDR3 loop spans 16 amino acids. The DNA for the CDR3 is TGCAGCGCCCTACCTGAGACAGTGACTTACACAGATACGCAGTATTTT. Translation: CSALPETVTYTDTQYF.

The CDR3 spells CASRGWGQGGLVYGYTF. The DNA for the CDR3 is TGTGCCAGCAGGGGGTGGGGACAGGGAGGATTGGTCTATGGCTACACCTTC. This chain links TRBV2 with TRBJ1-2; 9 bases agree with TRBD1. J was trimmed by 4 bases and V by 6 bases; bases with no gene match: 15. The CDR3 is 17 amino acids. CDR1 SNHLY and CDR2 FYNNEI come from the germline V gene.

This CDR3 reads CASSFQGSGYTF. DNA for the CDR3: TGTGCCAGCAGTTTCCAGGGGAGTGGCTACACCTTC. The chain employs TRBV27 and TRBJ1-2; D may be TRBD1 (6 bases). From germline, CDR1 is MNHEY and CDR2 SMNVEV (reference sequence). The CDR3 is 12 amino acids. Trimming removed 3 bases from V and 7 bases from J, with 9 bases in between.

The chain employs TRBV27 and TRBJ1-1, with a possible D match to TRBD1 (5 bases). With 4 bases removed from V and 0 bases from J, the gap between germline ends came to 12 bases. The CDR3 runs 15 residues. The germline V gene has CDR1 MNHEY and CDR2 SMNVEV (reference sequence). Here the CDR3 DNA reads TGTGCCAGCAGTTCAGTCTTCAGGGTGAACACTGAAGCTTTCTTT. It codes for CASSSVFRVNTEAFF.

CDR3 DNA: TGTGCCAGCAGCGGGGGACAGGGGATCGGGGAGCTGTTTTTT. Amino acids: CASSGGQGIGELFF. The J gene is TRBJ2-2, the V gene TRBV9, with 10 bases matching TRBD1. This CDR3 contains 14 residues. Germline V gives CDR1 SGDLS, CDR2 YYNGEE. The V and J ends lost 3 bases and 7 bases, in that order; junction bases with no gene match: 3.

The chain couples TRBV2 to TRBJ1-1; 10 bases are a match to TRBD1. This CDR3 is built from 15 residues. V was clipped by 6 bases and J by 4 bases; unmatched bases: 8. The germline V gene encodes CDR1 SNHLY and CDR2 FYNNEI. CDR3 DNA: TGTGCCAGCAGGGGTACGGGACAGGGGATCACTGAAGCTTTCTTT. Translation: CASRGTGQGITEAFF.

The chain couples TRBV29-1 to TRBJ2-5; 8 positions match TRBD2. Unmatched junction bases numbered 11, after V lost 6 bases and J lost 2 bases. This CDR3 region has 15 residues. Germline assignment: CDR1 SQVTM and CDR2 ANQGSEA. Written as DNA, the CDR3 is TGCAGCGTCCCCCCGGGGGGGGCAGGGCAAGAGACCCAGTACTTC. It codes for CSVPPGGAGQETQYF.

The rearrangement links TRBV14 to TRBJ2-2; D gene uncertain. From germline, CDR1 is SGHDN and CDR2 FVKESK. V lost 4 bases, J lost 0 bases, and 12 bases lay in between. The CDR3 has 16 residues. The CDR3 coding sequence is TGTGCCAGCAGCCCGATGCTACCCGCGAACACCGGGGAGCTGTTTTTT. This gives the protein CASSPMLPANTGELFF.

CDR3 loop: CASSPASGRALGSDTQYF. CDR3 coding DNA: TGTGCCAGCAGTCCCGCTAGCGGGAGGGCCCTCGGGTCAGATACGCAGTATTTT. This chain connects TRBV27 to TRBJ2-3; 12 positions agree with TRBD2. Trimming removed 5 bases from V and 4 bases from J; junction bases left unmatched: 13. Germline V lookup: CDR1 MNHEY, CDR2 SMNVEV (reference sequence). This CDR3 has 18 residues.

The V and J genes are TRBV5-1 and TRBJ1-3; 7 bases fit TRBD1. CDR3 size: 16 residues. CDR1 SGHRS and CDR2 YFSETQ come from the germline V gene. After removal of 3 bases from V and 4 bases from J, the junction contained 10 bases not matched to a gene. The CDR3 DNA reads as TGCGCCAGCAGCTCCATCGACAGGGCGTCGGGAAACACCATATATTTT. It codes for CASSSIDRASGNTIYF. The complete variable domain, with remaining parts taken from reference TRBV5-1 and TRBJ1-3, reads KAGVTQTPRYLIKTRGQQVTLSCSPISGHRSVSWYQQTPGQGLQFLFEYFSETQRNKGNFPGRFSGRQFSNSRSEMNVSTLELGDSALYLCASSSIDRASGNTIYFGEGSWLTVV.

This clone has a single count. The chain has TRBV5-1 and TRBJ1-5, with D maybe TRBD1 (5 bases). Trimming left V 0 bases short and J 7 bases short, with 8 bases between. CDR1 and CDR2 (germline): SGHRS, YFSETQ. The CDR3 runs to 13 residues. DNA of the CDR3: TGCGCCAGCAGCTTGGTACCAGGGCAGCCCCAGCATTTT. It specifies CASSLVPGQPQHF.

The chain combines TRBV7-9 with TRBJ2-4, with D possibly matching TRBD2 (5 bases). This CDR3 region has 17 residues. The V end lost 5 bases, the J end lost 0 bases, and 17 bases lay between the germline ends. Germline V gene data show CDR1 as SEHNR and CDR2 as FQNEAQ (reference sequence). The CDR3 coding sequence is TGTGCCAGCAGCCAACCCCTTAGCGCGAGAGCCAAAAACATTCAGTACTTC. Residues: CASSQPLSARAKNIQYF.

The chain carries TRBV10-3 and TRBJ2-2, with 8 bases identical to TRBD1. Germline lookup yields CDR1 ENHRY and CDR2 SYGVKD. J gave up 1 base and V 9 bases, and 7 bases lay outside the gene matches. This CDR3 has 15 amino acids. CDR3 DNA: TGTGCCATGGGAAGAGGACAGGGGAACACCGGGGAGCTGTTTTTT. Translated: CAMGRGQGNTGELFF.

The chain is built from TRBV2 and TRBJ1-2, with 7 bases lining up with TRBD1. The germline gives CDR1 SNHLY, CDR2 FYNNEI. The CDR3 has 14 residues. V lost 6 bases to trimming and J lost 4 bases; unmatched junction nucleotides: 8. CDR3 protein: CASRKGQSTYGYTF. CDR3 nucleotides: TGTGCCAGCAGAAAGGGACAGTCTACCTATGGCTACACCTTC.

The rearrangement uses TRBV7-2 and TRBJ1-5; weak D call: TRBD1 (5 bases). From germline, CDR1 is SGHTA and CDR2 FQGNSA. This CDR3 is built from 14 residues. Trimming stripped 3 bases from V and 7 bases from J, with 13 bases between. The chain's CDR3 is CASSFVRVPQPQHF. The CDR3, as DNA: TGTGCCAGCAGCTTCGTCAGGGTTCCCCAGCCCCAGCATTTT.

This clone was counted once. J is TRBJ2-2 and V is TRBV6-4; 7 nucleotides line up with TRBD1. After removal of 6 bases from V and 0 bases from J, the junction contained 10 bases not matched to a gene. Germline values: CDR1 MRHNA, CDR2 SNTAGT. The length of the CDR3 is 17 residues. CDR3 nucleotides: TGTGCCAGCAGACCTAGCTCCGGGACAGCGAACACCGGGGAGCTGTTTTTT. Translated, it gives CASRPSSGTANTGELFF.

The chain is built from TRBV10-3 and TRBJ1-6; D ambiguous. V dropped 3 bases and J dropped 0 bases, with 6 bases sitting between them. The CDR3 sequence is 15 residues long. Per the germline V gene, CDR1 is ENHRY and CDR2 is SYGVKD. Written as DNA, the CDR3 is TGTGCCATCAGTGATGGTAGCTCCTATAATTCACCCCTCCACTTT. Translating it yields CAISDGSSYNSPLHF.

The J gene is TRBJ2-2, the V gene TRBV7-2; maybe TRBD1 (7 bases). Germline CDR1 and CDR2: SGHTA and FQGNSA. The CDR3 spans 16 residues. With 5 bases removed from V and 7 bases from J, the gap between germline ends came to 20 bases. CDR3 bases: TGTGCCAGCAGCCGCCCTCCCCAGGGGGGCAGCGGGGAGCTGTTTTTT. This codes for CASSRPPQGGSGELFF.

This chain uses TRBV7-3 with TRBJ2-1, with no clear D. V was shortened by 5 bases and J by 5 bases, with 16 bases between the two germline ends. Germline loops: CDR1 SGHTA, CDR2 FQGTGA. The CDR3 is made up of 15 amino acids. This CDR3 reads CASSPNPQSNNEQFF. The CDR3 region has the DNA TGTGCCAGCAGCCCGAATCCCCAGTCAAACAATGAGCAGTTCTTC.

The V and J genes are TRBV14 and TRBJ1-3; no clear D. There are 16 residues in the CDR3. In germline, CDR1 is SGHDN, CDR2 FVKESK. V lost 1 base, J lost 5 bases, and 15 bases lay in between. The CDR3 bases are TGTGCCAGCAGCCAAGTTGACGGGTTACTCAGAAACACCATATATTTT. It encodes CASSQVDGLLRNTIYF.

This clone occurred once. The CDR3 coding sequence is TGTGCCAGCAAGGAAAGGACAGCCTCCTACGAGCAGTACTTC. Translated, it gives CASKERTASYEQYF. The J gene is TRBJ2-7, the V gene TRBV6-5; possible D gene TRBD1, 6 bases. CDR1 is MNHEY and CDR2 is SVGAGI in the germline V gene. The CDR3 covers 14 residues. Trimming pared 7 bases from V and 0 bases from J, leaving 13 bases between.

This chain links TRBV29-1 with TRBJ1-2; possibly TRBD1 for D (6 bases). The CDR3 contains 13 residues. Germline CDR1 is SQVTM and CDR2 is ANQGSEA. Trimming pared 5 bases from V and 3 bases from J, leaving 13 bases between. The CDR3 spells CSVYGGGHYGYTF. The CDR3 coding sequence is TGCAGCGTTTATGGGGGGGGCCACTATGGCTACACCTTC.

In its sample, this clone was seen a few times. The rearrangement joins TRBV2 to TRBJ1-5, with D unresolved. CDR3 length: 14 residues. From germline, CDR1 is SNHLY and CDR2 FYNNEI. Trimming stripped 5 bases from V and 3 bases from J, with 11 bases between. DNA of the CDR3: TGTGCCAGCAGTTTGGGGAGCTACAATCAGCCCCAGCATTTT. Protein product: CASSLGSYNQPQHF.

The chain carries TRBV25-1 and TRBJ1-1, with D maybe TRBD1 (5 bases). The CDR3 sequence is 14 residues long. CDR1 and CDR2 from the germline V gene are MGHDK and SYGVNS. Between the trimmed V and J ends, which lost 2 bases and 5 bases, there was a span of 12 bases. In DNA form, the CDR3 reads TGTGCCAGCAGTGAAAAGGGGTGGGGTACTGAAGCTTTCTTT. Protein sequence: CASSEKGWGTEAFF.

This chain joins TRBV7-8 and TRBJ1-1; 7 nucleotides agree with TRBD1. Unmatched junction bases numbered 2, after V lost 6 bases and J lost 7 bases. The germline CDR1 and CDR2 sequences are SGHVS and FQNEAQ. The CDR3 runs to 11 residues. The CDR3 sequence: CASRRDSEAFF. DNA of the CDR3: TGTGCCAGCAGACGGGACAGTGAAGCTTTCTTT.

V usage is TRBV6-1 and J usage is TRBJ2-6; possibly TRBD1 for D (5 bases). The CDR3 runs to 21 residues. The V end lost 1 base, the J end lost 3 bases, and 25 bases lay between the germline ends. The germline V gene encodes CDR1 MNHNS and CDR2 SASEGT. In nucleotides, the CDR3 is TGTGCCAGCAGTGAAGGCAGGGCTAAGGGTTGGTTGATACTTGGGGCCAACGTCCTGACTTTC. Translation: CASSEGRAKGWLILGANVLTF.

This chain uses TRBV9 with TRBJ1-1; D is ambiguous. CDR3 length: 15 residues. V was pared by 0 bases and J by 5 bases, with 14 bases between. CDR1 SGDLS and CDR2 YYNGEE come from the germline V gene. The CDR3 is CASSVGGVAGTEAFF. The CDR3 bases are TGTGCCAGCAGCGTAGGTGGTGTAGCCGGGACTGAAGCTTTCTTT.

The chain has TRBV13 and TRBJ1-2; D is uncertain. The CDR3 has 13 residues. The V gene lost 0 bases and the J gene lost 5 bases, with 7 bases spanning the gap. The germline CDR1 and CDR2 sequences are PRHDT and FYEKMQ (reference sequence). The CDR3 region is CASSLGRRYGYTF. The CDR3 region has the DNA TGTGCCAGCAGCTTAGGCCGCAGGTATGGCTACACCTTC.

The CDR3 DNA sequence: TGTGCCAGCAGCCCGCCGGGCCAAGAGACCCAGTACTTC. Its translation: CASSPPGQETQYF. The chain is built from TRBV2 and TRBJ2-5; D unresolved. This CDR3 comprises 13 residues. Germline V gives CDR1 SNHLY, CDR2 FYNNEI. V lost 6 bases, J lost 1 base, and 9 bases lay in between.